Below are 16 T cell receptor beta chains sequenced from a single sample in a study of T cell repertoires in cytomegalovirus infection (dated 2019 in TCRdb). The instrument was an Illumina HiSeq 1500. TCRdb's own reprocessing of the public reads used fastp at Q25 and MiXCR and kept productive beta chains. Here each entry gathers all rows of one CDR3 protein and keeps the most common genes and DNA. Here the sample has about 830,000 distinct CDR3 sequences; less than 35% occur a single time. Over 10% of the sample comes from the top ten. The label giving this sample's treatment or condition can be read as: in vitro stimulation with specific CMV peptide epitopes to enrich CMV-specific T cells. These receptors' targets are unknown. The material was cultured CD8+ T cells from PBMCs, obtained from culture after CMV antigen stimulation. The receptors derive from a human donor in good health (CMV status not recorded). Some clones in this sample may be carry-over from other donors' samples.

This clonotype was seen a few times. The chain is built from TRBV20-1 and TRBJ2-7; 10 bases map to TRBD1. There are 15 residues in the CDR3. CDR1 is DFQATT, CDR2 SNEGSKA, per germline (reference sequence). V trimming: 4 bases; J trimming: 5 bases; junction bases outside the gene matches: 11. The CDR3 is CSAKTGTGALNEQYV. In DNA form, the CDR3 reads TGCAGTGCTAAAACCGGGACAGGGGCCCTTAACGAGCAGTACGTC.

This chain links TRBV2 with TRBJ2-4, with D possibly being TRBD2 (5 bases). Germline CDR1 reads SNHLY; CDR2 reads FYNNEI. The CDR3 loop spans 14 amino acids. Trimming pared 9 bases from V and 1 base from J, leaving 13 bases between. The CDR3 DNA follows: TGTGCCAGTTCAGACCGAGGGGCCAAAAACATTCAGTACTTC. Translated, it gives CASSDRGAKNIQYF. Filled out from reference TRBV2 and TRBJ2-4, the complete variable domain reads EPEVTQTPSHQVTQMGQEVILRCVPISNHLYFYWYRQILGQKVEFLVSFYNNEISEKSEIFDDQFSVERPDGSNFTLKIRSTKLEDSAMYFCASSDRGAKNIQYFGAGTRLSVL.

This clonotype appeared many times. The chain combines TRBV7-2 with TRBJ2-1; 7 nucleotides agree with TRBD2. V shed 1 base and J 8 bases; nucleotides not matched to a gene: 2. Germline V gives CDR1 SGHTA, CDR2 FQGNSA. The CDR3 consists of 13 residues. The CDR3 loop reads CASSLGDYYEQFF. CDR3 DNA: TGTGCCAGCAGCTTAGGGGACTATTATGAGCAGTTCTTC. Full variable domain (outside the CDR3, taken from reference TRBV7-2 and TRBJ2-1): GAGVSQSPSNKVTEKGKDVELRCDPISGHTALYWYRQSLGQGLEFLIYFQGNSAPDKSGLPSDRFSAERTGGSVSTLTIQRTQQEDSAVYLCASSLGDYYEQFFGPGTRLTVL.

V is TRBV4-1 and J is TRBJ2-7; 7 positions match TRBD1. Germline V gene lookup returns CDR1 MGHRA and CDR2 YSYEKL. The trim removed 8 bases at V and 0 bases at J, leaving 7 bases unmatched. CDR3 size: 14 residues. Here the CDR3 reads CASQGDVGSYEQYF. The CDR3 bases are TGCGCCAGCCAGGGGGACGTAGGCTCCTACGAGCAGTACTTC.

A note on this clonotype: A junction end diverges from the germline sequence, so it may reflect a read error. V and J are TRBV19 and TRBJ2-1; TRBD2 aligns across 8 bases. Germline CDR1 LNHDA, CDR2 SQIVND (reference sequence). CDR3 length: 16 amino acids. The CDR3 sequence: CVSTWSLAATYNEQFF. CDR3 coding DNA: TGTGTCAGTACATGGTCACTAGCGGCAACTTACAATGAGCAGTTCTTC.

The chain uses TRBV12-5 and TRBJ2-5; D unresolved. Trimming took 1 base from V and 5 from J, leaving 14 bases between them. The CDR3 contains 15 residues. Looked up from germline, CDR1 is LGHNT and CDR2 is FRNRAP. CDR3 residues: CASGLDLPGRETQYF. The CDR3 DNA follows: TGTGCTAGTGGTTTGGATTTGCCTGGCAGGGAGACCCAGTACTTC. Together with reference TRBV12-5 and TRBJ2-5, the CDR3 gives the full variable domain: DARVTQTPRHKVTEMGQEVTMRCQPILGHNTVFWYRQTMMQGLELLAYFRNRAPLDDSGMPKDRFSAEMPDATLATLKIQPSEPRDSAVYFCASGLDLPGRETQYFGPGTRLLVL.

The chain links TRBV5-1 to TRBJ2-1, with 11 bases aligning to TRBD2. CDR3 size: 16 residues. Germline V lookup: CDR1 SGHRS, CDR2 YFSETQ. V lost 7 bases and J lost 3; bases outside the gene matches: 9. The CDR3 DNA reads TGCGCCAGCGGATTTCCTACTAGCGGGGGCTACAATGAGCAGTTCTTC. Translation gives CASGFPTSGGYNEQFF.

This chain links TRBV7-9 with TRBJ1-2; D is unclear. Germline V gives CDR1 SEHNR, CDR2 FQNEAQ (reference sequence). V lost 3 bases and J 2 bases, leaving 19 bases between the germline ends. The CDR3 has 17 amino acids. This CDR3 reads CASSLIARETWNYGYTF. The CDR3 DNA reads TGTGCCAGCAGCTTGATTGCAAGGGAGACCTGGAACTATGGCTACACCTTC.

DNA for the CDR3: TGCGCCAGCAGCCAGGATGGACTAGCGGGGGGTGGGGATGAGCAGTTCTTC. It specifies CASSQDGLAGGGDEQFF. This chain joins TRBV4-1 and TRBJ2-1; 14 bases align to TRBD2. After removal of 3 bases from V and 8 bases from J, the junction contained 9 bases not matched to a gene. This CDR3 comprises 17 residues. Germline CDR1 MGHRA, CDR2 YSYEKL.

The chain is built from TRBV7-6 and TRBJ1-2; D gene ambiguous. Trimming shortened V by 4 bases and J by 0 bases, and 12 bases separated the two germline ends. Per germline, CDR1 SGHVS and CDR2 FNYEAQ. This CDR3 is 15 amino acids long. As DNA, the CDR3 is TGTGCCAGCAGCTACGATAGGCTCGCTAACTATGGCTACACCTTC. Protein: CASSYDRLANYGYTF.

This chain joins TRBV6-6 and TRBJ1-1, with 9 bases fitting TRBD1. V lost 8 bases and J lost 2; bases outside the gene matches: 3. This CDR3 has 13 residues. The germline CDR1 and CDR2 sequences are MNHNY and SVGAGI (reference sequence). This chain's CDR3 is CASGQGKNTEAFF. In DNA, the CDR3 is TGTGCCAGCGGACAGGGGAAAAACACTGAAGCTTTCTTT.

This clonotype was seen more than once but under ten times. The chain joins TRBV27 to TRBJ2-5; D unresolved. The V end was cut by 4 bases, the J end by 2 bases, with 14 bases between. Germline V gene sequence: CDR1 MNHEY, CDR2 SMNVEV (reference sequence). The CDR3 has 15 residues. The CDR3 DNA is TGTGCCAGCAGTTACGGACGCCATATACAAGAGACCCAGTACTTC. Translated, it gives CASSYGRHIQETQYF.

The chain links TRBV12-3 or TRBV12-4 to TRBJ2-7; 11 bases are a match to TRBD1. The CDR3 length is 15 residues. Germline trimming cut 7 bases from V and 6 bases from J; bases unmatched to any gene: 11. In DNA form, the CDR3 reads TGTGCCAGCATCTCGGACAGGGGGCTTAAAGGCGAGCAGTACTTC. Its translation is CASISDRGLKGEQYF.

This clonotype was found a few times. The rearrangement joins TRBV28 to TRBJ2-1; 12 positions agree with TRBD2. Unmatched junction bases numbered 11, after V lost 10 bases and J lost 7 bases. The CDR3 spans 15 residues. Germline V gives CDR1 MDHEN, CDR2 SYDVKM. The CDR3 sequence is CATTPTSGGRNEQFF. The CDR3 DNA follows: TGTGCCACCACCCCAACTAGCGGGGGGCGAAATGAGCAGTTCTTC. Complete variable domain (other parts from reference TRBV28 and TRBJ2-1): DVKVTQSSRYLVKRTGEKVFLECVQDMDHENMFWYRQDPGLGLRLIYFSYDVKMKEKGDIPEGYSVSREKKERFSLILESASTNQTSMYLCATTPTSGGRNEQFFGPGTRLTVL.

This clonotype was observed a handful of times. J is TRBJ2-3 and V is TRBV4-3; 9 bases are a match to TRBD2. Unmatched junction bases numbered 9, after V lost 0 bases and J lost 2 bases. CDR3 length equals 18 residues. Germline CDR1 reads LGHNA; CDR2 reads YSLEER. The CDR3 spells CASSQDGRLAGTTDTQYF. The CDR3, as DNA: TGCGCCAGCAGCCAAGATGGGAGGCTAGCGGGAACCACAGATACGCAGTATTTT.

Regarding this clonotype: A read error may be the cause here, since a much bigger clone is one base away. V usage is TRBV7-6 and J usage is TRBJ2-5, with no clear D. The CDR3 extends over 12 amino acids. Per the germline V gene, CDR1 is SGHVS and CDR2 is FNYEAQ. CDR3 loop: CVSSFSRETQYF. Here the CDR3 DNA reads TGTGTCAGCAGCTTTAGTCGGGAGACCCAGTACTTC.